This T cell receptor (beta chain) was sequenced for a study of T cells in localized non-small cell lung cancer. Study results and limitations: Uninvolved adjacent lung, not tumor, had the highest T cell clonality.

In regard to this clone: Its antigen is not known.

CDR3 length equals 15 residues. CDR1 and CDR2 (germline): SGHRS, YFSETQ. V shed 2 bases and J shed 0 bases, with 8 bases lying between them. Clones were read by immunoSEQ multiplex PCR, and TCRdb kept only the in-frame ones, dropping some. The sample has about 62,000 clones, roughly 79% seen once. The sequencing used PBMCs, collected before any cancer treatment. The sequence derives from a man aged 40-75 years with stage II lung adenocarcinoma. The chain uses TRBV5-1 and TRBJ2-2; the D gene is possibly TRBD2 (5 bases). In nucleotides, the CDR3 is TGCGCCAGCAGCTTCCTAGCCTCGAACACCGGGGAGCTGTTTTTT. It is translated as CASSFLASNTGELFF.